The T cell receptor (beta chain) under discussion was sequenced for a study of graft-versus-host responses after intestinal transplantation (dated by TCRdb to about 2021). For the study in its entirety: Multivisceral, liver-intestinal, or isolated intestinal transplants were received by the recipients. Anti-thymocyte globulin induction was given to all recipients, followed by maintenance tacrolimus and steroids for two to three years. Bulk TCR-beta CDR3 sequencing was used to track graft-versus-host and host-versus-graft alloreactive T cell clones in the graft, circulation and bone marrow after intestinal transplantation. Alloreactive clones were identified by sequencing pre-transplant mixed lymphocyte reaction products and comparing these products with unstimulated pre-transplant donor and recipient T cells. A cohort of roughly 25 intestinal transplant recipients, including one retransplant, was enrolled, and 3 patients lacking pretransplant specimens were excluded. A peak of at least 4% donor T cells among recipient peripheral blood mononuclear cells was the definition used for donor T cell macrochimerism. Rather than going through the commercial service, samples from a few later patients were sequenced in-house on an Illumina MiSeq and processed with MiXCR. What the work shows at the level of the full study, not this receptor alone: High GvH to HvG T cell clonal ratios were observed in the allografts of patients with donor T cell macrochimerism. Early after transplant, peak levels of circulating GvH clones were found to be associated with declines in HvG clones. GvH clones were detected in recipient bone marrow, and some appeared earlier in ileal mucosa or blood, consistent with an intestinal mucosal origin. Conclusions were limited by the relatively low number and heterogeneity of intestinal transplant patients.

The library relied on the immunoSEQ multiplex PCR assay. In most patients, genomic DNA was isolated using the Qiagen DNeasy Blood and Tissue Kit and sent frozen to Adaptive Biotechnologies for TCR sequencing. High-throughput TCR-beta CDR3 sequencing of genomic DNA from most patients was performed by Adaptive Biotechnologies. As for the original processing: Adaptive's ImmunoSEQ software was the source of the TCR sequencing data for 15 to 20 patients, while three other patients were processed with MiXCR and VDJtools. CD4 versus CD8 sorting errors were corrected by removing sequences found in both subsets at a frequency ratio below 5:1. CDR3 nucleotide sequences shared between donor and recipient were removed because the origin of such sequences could not be assigned. To be classed as alloreactive, a clone needed at least 2-fold expansion over unstimulated cells and a minimum CFSE-low frequency of 0.002% (template counts) or 0.001% (read counts). Clones were considered mappable if detected in sequenced pre-transplant spleen, lymph node, or MLR CFSE-low populations of the donor or recipient. The cumulative frequency of alloreactive clones was calculated as a percentage of all sequences, weighted by copy number. What TCRdb holds here is the immuneACCESS table cut down to in-frame rearrangements. Part of the clones is not present; checked against another copy, under half of the missing clones reflect an unresolved V gene, and the others are unexplained. V and J calls and clone size are copied from that table; D and trimming were computed from the DNA. For this sample the table gives about 100,000 clones, of which about 90% were detected only once. The ten largest make up roughly 0.95% of the sample.

In regard to this clone: Its antigen specificity is not known. One base away there is no much larger clone; base qualities are not given.

Per the publication, the time point label means: cells obtained before transplantation from donor or recipient. CD3+CD4+ and CD3+CD8+ populations were FACS-sorted from unstimulated pre-transplant donor and recipient cells taken from spleen or lymph nodes. The germline V gene encodes CDR1 SEHNR and CDR2 FQNEAQ (reference sequence). V lost 5 bases and J lost 1 base; the stretch between them is 14 bases long. The CDR3 numbers 16 residues from cysteine through phenylalanine. The entry retains the CDR3 DNA only, 48 bases that are in frame from base 1. The sample consisted of unstimulated CD4+ T cells sorted from spleen or lymph node cells, taken before transplant. This TCR came from a human donor who was the organ donor for an intestinal transplant. The rearrangement joined TRBV7-9 to TRBJ2-2; a tentative D match to TRBD1 spans 6 bases. The CDR3 is CASSATQGGNTGELFF. The sequenced DNA: TGTGCCAGCAGCGCAACACAGGGCGGGAACACCGGGGAGCTGTTTTTT.